A selection of T cell receptor beta chains follows, all from one sample in a study of graft-versus-host responses after intestinal transplantation. Generated by immunoSEQ multiplex PCR, the TCRdb table keeps only in-frame clones and is missing some. The repertoire includes about 120,000 clones, approximately 94% of them detected once, and 0.23% sits in the top ten. These TCRs are of unknown antigen specificity. Material: unstimulated CD4+ T cells sorted from spleen or lymph node cells, obtained before transplant. These TCRs come from a human donor who was the organ donor for an intestinal transplant. Both conserved end residues are part of each CDR3.

j_call v_call cdr3_aa
TRBJ2-7 TRBV11-1 CASSFLAGASYEQYF
TRBJ2-2 TRBV6-6 CASSYSWDTGELFF
TRBJ2-4 TRBV5-6 CASSPSKSTSGTEYIQYF
TRBJ2-5 TRBV5-4 CASSLDRETQYF
TRBJ1-2 TRBV19 CASSPGTAANYGYTF
TRBJ1-5 TRBV12-5 CASGLTWRTGEDQPQHF
TRBJ1-2 TRBV6-5 CASSYDGQGYGYTF
TRBJ1-1 TRBV21-1 CASSKARRGAFF
TRBJ2-2 TRBV30 CAWSATRSILNTGELFF
TRBJ2-3 TRBV11-2 CASSLARHSPSGVF
TRBJ2-1 TRBV19 CASSIGLAGWNEQFF
TRBJ2-7 TRBV6-5 CASSESGSYEQYF
TRBJ2-1 TRBV6-7 CASNEDRVVCNEQFF